This passage covers 5 T cell receptor beta chains from one sample sequenced in a study of control samples from healthy donors and cancer patients (dated by TCRdb to about 2020). To prepare the library, the immunoSEQ multiplex PCR assay was applied. TCRdb's version of the immuneACCESS table is confined to in-frame rearrangements and falls short of the full clone set. An unresolved V gene accounts for under half of the shortfall where checked; the remainder is of unknown origin. The sample profile shows around 80,000 clones; approximately 87% of them were found once. Over 15% of the sample lies in the top ten. Sequencing was performed on blood. Receptors were obtained from a man between 50 and 59 years old in good health.

The sample holds one count of this clone. The J gene is TRBJ2-3, the V gene TRBV7-3, with D unresolved. Trimming stripped 1 base from V and 5 bases from J, with 19 bases between. There are 17 residues in the CDR3. Germline CDR1 is SGHTA and CDR2 is FQGTGA. CDR3 bases: TGTGCCAGCAGCTTAAGAGTAGCAAGTGTTAGTGGAGATACGCAGTATTTT. Translation gives CASSLRVASVSGDTQYF.

The rearrangement uses TRBV7-8 and TRBJ2-7, with a tentative D call TRBD2 (7 bases). The CDR3 contains 14 residues. The germline V gene encodes CDR1 SGHVS and CDR2 FQNEAQ. Trimming removed 2 bases from V and 5 bases from J, with 13 bases in between. The CDR3 nucleotides read TGTGCCAGCAGCTTAAGGGGGGGCGCGGACGAGCAGTACGTC. Residues: CASSLRGGADEQYV.

The chain couples TRBV13 to TRBJ1-5; D possibly corresponds to TRBD1 (6 bases). This CDR3 comprises 13 residues. In germline, CDR1 is PRHDT, CDR2 FYEKMQ (reference sequence). Trimming took 3 bases from V and 6 from J, leaving 9 bases between them. The CDR3 nucleotides read TGTGCCAGCAGCTTCGGGGGCGGTCAGCCCCAGCATTTT. This translates into CASSFGGGQPQHF.

V and J are TRBV7-2 and TRBJ1-1; no clear D. Trimming took off 0 bases at V and 1 base at J, with 3 bases between the two ends. The germline V gene has CDR1 SGHTA and CDR2 FQGNSA. The CDR3 contains 13 residues. The CDR3 protein is CASSLAGNTEAFF. CDR3 in DNA: TGTGCCAGCAGCTTAGCGGGGAACACTGAAGCTTTCTTT.

This chain connects TRBV18 to TRBJ1-1; 11 bases are a match to TRBD1. The CDR3 length is 15 residues. Trimming at V came to 3 bases and at J to 11 bases, leaving 11 bases not matched to a gene. Per the germline V gene, CDR1 is KGHSH and CDR2 is LQKENI. CDR3 sequence: CASSPGQGGLGLAFF. The CDR3 DNA follows: TGTGCCAGCTCACCGGGACAGGGGGGATTAGGTTTGGCTTTCTTT.